This passage covers 13 T cell receptor beta chains from one sample sequenced in a study of cytomegalovirus exposure and HLA in healthy donors. The PCR had 60 Vbeta and 13 Jbeta primers. The table came from immunoSEQ multiplex PCR; TCRdb's copy has only in-frame clones and leaves some out. The repertoire holds some 110,000 clones, with less than 80% as singletons. The sample comprised PBMCs. The receptors come from a man between 50 and 59 years old in good health and CMV-seronegative.

This chain joins TRBV29-1 and TRBJ1-6; D may be TRBD1 (6 bases). The CDR3 loop spans 12 amino acids. With 7 bases removed from V and 10 bases from J, the gap between germline ends came to 14 bases. Germline V gene data show CDR1 as SQVTM and CDR2 as ANQGSEA. CDR3 in DNA: TGCAGCGCAGGGGAGACAGGATCACCCCTCCACTTT. It encodes CSAGETGSPLHF.

The chain couples TRBV13 to TRBJ2-1; 7 bases are a match to TRBD2. CDR1 and CDR2 (germline): PRHDT, FYEKMQ (reference sequence). V was pared by 5 bases and J by 6 bases, with 19 bases of the junction left unmatched. The CDR3 runs 18 residues. The CDR3 here is CASSAPSGGLGTLNEQFF. The CDR3 nucleotides are TGTGCCAGCAGCGCCCCCTCCGGTGGACTAGGTACCCTCAATGAGCAGTTCTTC.

The chain recombines TRBV4-2 with TRBJ1-2, with 11 bases fitting TRBD1. The germline CDR1 and CDR2 sequences are LGHNA and YNFKEQ. CDR3 size: 14 residues. With V trimmed by 3 bases and J by 8 bases, 5 bases remained unmatched. The DNA for the CDR3 is TGTGCCAGCAGCCAGGGACAGGGGGTGGGAGGCTACACCTTC. Translation gives CASSQGQGVGGYTF.

The rearrangement uses TRBV4-3 and TRBJ2-2; 12 nucleotides match TRBD2. V shed 0 bases and J 2 bases; nucleotides not matched to a gene: 4. In germline, CDR1 is LGHNA, CDR2 YSLEER. There are 18 residues in the CDR3. The CDR3 loop is CASSQDRLAGANTGELFF. Here the CDR3 DNA reads TGCGCCAGCAGCCAAGATCGACTAGCGGGGGCAAACACCGGGGAGCTGTTTTTT.

The chain links TRBV10-1 to TRBJ2-5; D perhaps matches TRBD1 (6 bases). The CDR3 is 14 residues long. V was shortened by 6 bases and J by 1 base, with 12 bases between the two germline ends. Germline values: CDR1 WNHNN, CDR2 SYGVQD (reference sequence). The CDR3 bases are TGCGCCAGCAGCCCACAGGGAATCCAAGAGACCCAGTACTTC. Encoded protein: CASSPQGIQETQYF.

A word on this clone: The junction shows a germline mismatch at one end, possibly a read error. The chain carries TRBV7-9 and TRBJ2-6, with 7 nucleotides matching TRBD2. The CDR3 extends over 15 amino acids. From germline, CDR1 is SEHNR and CDR2 FQNEAQ (reference sequence). In DNA, the CDR3 is TGTTCCAGCACCGGTGGGGGGGATGGGGCCAACGTCCTGACTTTC. This translates into CSSTGGGDGANVLTF. The whole variable domain, remainder taken from reference TRBV7-9 and TRBJ2-6, is DTGVSQNPRHKITKRGQNVTFRCDPISEHNRLYWYRQTLGQGPEFLTYFQNEAQLEKSRLLSDRFSAERPKGSFSTLEIQRTEQGDSAMYLCSSTGGGDGANVLTFGAGSRLTVL.

V is TRBV7-2 and J is TRBJ2-5, with TRBD2 matching 12 bases. V was clipped by 3 bases and J by 0 bases; unmatched bases: 8. Germline assignment: CDR1 SGHTA and CDR2 FQGNSA. The CDR3 length is 18 residues. As DNA, the CDR3 is TGTGCCAGCAGCTTGCAGACTAGCGGGGGCCTAGACCAAGAGACCCAGTACTTC. Translating gives CASSLQTSGGLDQETQYF.

About this clone itself: At one boundary the junction diverges from the germline segment, which might be a read error. The V gene is TRBV7-9, the J gene TRBJ1-1, with D hard to call. The CDR3 has 14 residues. Germline V lookup: CDR1 SEHNR, CDR2 FQNEAQ (reference sequence). The CDR3 protein is CSSSSPVGNTEAFF. The DNA of the CDR3 is TGTTCCAGCAGCTCGCCCGTCGGGAACACTGAAGCTTTCTTT. Complete variable domain (other parts from reference TRBV7-9 and TRBJ1-1): DTGVSQNPRHKITKRGQNVTFRCDPISEHNRLYWYRQTLGQGPEFLTYFQNEAQLEKSRLLSDRFSAERPKGSFSTLEIQRTEQGDSAMYLCSSSSPVGNTEAFFGQGTRLTVV.

Here the CDR3 reads CSVRVSSYNEQFF. Written as DNA, the CDR3 is TGCAGCGTTCGCGTGAGCTCCTACAATGAGCAGTTCTTC. J is TRBJ2-1 and V is TRBV29-1; unclear D gene. Germline CDR1 and CDR2: SQVTM and ANQGSEA. The CDR3 is 13 amino acids. Trimming cost V 5 bases and J 0 bases, with 8 bases left between them.

This clone was counted a few times. The CDR3 region is CASSEMTTNYGYTF. As DNA, the CDR3 is TGTGCCAGCAGTGAAATGACAACAAACTATGGCTACACCTTC. The chain links TRBV6-1 to TRBJ1-2; D gene unclear. In germline, CDR1 is MNHNS, CDR2 SASEGT. With 2 bases removed from V and 2 bases from J, the gap between germline ends came to 9 bases. This CDR3 has 14 residues.

J is TRBJ2-7 and V is TRBV12-2; no DNA check was done on the table's D call, TRBD1. TRBV12-2 is deemed a pseudogene. This CDR3 spans 14 amino acids. The CDR3 bases are TGTGCAAGTCGCTTACACGTAGACAGGGGGGAGCAGTACGTC. Translation: CASRLHVDRGEQYV.

The chain couples TRBV5-8 to TRBJ2-3; TRBD2 might be the D (6 bases). Germline CDR1 is SGHTS and CDR2 is YDEGEE. V lost 4 bases, J lost 6 bases, and 18 bases lay in between. The CDR3 is 15 residues long. Here the CDR3 DNA reads TGTGCCAGCAGCCGAGGGACTCGACGAGTTGATACGCAGTATTTT. This codes for CASSRGTRRVDTQYF.

This clone has only a few counts. The chain combines TRBV6-1 with TRBJ1-1; the D gene is possibly TRBD1 (6 bases). The CDR3 covers 14 residues. Germline CDR1 MNHNS, CDR2 SASEGT. The V end lost 6 bases, the J end lost 2 bases, and 13 bases lay between the germline ends. The CDR3 spells CASRHRARNTEAFF. CDR3 bases: TGTGCCAGCAGACACAGGGCGAGAAACACTGAAGCTTTCTTT.